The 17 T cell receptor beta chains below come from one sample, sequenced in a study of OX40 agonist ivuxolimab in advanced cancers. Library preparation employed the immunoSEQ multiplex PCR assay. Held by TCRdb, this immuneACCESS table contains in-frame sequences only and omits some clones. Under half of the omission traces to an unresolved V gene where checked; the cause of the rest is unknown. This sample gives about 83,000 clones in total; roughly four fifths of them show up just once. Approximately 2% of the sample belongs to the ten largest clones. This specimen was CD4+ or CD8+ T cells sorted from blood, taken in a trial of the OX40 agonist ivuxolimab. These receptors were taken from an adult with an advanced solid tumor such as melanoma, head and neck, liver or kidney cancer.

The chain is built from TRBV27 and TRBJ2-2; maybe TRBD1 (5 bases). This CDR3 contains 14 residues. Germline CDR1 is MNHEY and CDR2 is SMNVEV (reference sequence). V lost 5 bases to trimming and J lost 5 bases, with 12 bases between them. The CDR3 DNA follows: TGTGCCAGCAGTCTCACCACAGGAACCGGGGAGCTGTTTTTT. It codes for CASSLTTGTGELFF.

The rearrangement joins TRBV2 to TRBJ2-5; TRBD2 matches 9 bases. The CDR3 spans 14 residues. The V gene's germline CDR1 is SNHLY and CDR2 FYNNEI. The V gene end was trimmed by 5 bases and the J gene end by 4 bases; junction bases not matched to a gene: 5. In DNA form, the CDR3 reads TGTGCCAGCAGTTGGACTAGCGACGGAGAGACCCAGTACTTC. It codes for CASSWTSDGETQYF.

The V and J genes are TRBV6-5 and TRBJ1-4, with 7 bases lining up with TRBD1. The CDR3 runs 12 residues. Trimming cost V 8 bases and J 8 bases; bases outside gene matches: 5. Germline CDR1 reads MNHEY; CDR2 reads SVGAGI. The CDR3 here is CASRQGDEKLFF. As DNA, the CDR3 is TGTGCCAGCCGACAGGGAGACGAAAAACTGTTTTTT.

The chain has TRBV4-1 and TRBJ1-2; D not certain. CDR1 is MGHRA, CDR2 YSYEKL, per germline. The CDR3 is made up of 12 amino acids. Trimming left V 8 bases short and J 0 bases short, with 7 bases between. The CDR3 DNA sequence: TGCGCCAGCTCAGCAGCTAACTATGGCTACACCTTC. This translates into CASSAANYGYTF.

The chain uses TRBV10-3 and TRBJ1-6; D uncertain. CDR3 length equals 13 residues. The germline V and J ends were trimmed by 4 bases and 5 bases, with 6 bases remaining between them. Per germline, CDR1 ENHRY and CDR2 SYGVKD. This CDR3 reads CAISVDDNSPLHF. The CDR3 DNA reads TGTGCCATCAGTGTCGACGATAATTCACCCCTCCACTTT.

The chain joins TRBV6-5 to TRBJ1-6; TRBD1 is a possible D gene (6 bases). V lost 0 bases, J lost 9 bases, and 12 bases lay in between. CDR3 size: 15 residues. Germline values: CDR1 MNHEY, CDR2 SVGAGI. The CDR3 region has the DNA TGTGCCAGCAGTTACTCTGCACAGGGTAGTTCACCCCTCCACTTT. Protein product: CASSYSAQGSSPLHF.

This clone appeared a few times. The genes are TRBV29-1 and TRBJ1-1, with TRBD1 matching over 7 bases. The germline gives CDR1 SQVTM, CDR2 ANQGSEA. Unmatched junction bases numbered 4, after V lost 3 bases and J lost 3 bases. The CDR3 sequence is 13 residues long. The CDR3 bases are TGCAGCGTTGAGGCAGGGGGAGACACTGAAGCTTTCTTT. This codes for CSVEAGGDTEAFF.

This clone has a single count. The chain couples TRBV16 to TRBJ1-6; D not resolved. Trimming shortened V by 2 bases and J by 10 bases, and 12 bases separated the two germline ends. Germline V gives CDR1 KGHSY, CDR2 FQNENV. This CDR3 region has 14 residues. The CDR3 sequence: CASSQGQAPSPLHF. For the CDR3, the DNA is TGTGCCAGCAGCCAAGGCCAGGCACCCTCACCCCTCCACTTT.

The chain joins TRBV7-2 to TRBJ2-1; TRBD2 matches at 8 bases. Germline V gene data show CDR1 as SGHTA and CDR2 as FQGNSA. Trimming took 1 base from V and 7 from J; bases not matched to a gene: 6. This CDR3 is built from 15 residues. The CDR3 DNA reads TGTGCCAGCAGCTTAGTTGGCGGGGGGCTGAATGAGCAGTTCTTC. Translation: CASSLVGGGLNEQFF.

The CDR3 bases are TGTGCCAGCAGTTACCGCCGAAATGAAAAACTGTTTTTT. As protein: CASSYRRNEKLFF. The chain carries TRBV6-5 and TRBJ1-4; D gene uncertain. This CDR3 spans 13 amino acids. Trimming removed 2 bases from V and 5 bases from J, with 6 bases in between. Germline V lookup: CDR1 MNHEY, CDR2 SVGAGI.

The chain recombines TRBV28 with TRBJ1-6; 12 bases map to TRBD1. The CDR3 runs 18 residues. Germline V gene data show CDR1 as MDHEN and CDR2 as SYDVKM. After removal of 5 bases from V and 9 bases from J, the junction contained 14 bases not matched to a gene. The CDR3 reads CASSPSGTGGFYGSPLHF. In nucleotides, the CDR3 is TGTGCCAGCAGTCCGTCCGGGACAGGGGGCTTTTATGGTTCACCCCTCCACTTT.

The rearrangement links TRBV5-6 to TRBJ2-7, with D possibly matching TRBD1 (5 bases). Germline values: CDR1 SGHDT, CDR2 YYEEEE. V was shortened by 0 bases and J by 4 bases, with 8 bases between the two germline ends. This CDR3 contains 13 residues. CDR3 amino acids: CASSLGTRYEQYF. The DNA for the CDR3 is TGTGCCAGCAGCTTGGGGACAAGATACGAGCAGTACTTC.

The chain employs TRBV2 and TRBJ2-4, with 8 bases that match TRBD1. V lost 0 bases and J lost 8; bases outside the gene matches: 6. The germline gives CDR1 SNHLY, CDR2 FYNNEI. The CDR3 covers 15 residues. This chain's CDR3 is CASSEADVRGHIQYF. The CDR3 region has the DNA TGTGCCAGCAGTGAAGCGGACGTCAGGGGGCACATTCAGTACTTC.

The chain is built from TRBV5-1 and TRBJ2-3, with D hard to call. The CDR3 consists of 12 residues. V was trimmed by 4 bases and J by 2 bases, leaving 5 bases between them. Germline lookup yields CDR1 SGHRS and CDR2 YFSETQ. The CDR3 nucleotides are TGCGCCAGCAGCCCAGCCACAGATACGCAGTATTTT. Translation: CASSPATDTQYF.

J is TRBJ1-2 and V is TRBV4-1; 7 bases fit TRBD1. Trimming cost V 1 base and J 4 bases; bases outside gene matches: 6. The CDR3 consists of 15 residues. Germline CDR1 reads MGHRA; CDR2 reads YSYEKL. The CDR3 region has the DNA TGCGCCAGCAGCCAAGGGTATGCAGGGGGCTATGGCTACACCTTC. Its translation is CASSQGYAGGYGYTF.

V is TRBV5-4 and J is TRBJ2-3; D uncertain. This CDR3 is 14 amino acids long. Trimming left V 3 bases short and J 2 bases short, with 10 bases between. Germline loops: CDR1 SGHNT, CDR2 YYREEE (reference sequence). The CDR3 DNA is TGTGCCAGCAGCTCCGGACCGGCCACAGATACGCAGTATTTT. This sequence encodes CASSSGPATDTQYF.

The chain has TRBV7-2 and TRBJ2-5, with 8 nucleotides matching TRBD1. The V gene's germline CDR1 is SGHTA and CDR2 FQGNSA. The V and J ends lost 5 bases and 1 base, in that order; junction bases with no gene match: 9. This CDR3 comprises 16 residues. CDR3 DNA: TGTGCCAGCAGCCTAGTCGGGACAGGAGCCCAAGAGACCCAGTACTTC. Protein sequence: CASSLVGTGAQETQYF.